This TCR beta chain was sequenced in a study of tumor and adjacent non-tumor tissue in lung cancer. Background on the study: There were fewer than 15 adenocarcinoma, a couple of squamous cell carcinoma and 1 small cell lung cancer cases. Stage I to III disease affected 9 to 10 men and 5 women aged roughly 31 to 76. The study's findings and limits: Tumor tissue had significantly higher TCR diversity than normal lung.

Notes on this clonotype: Its antigen is not known.

RNA was extracted from bulk tissue without any cell sorting. Donors were chemotherapy-naive, newly diagnosed lung cancer surgical patients in China, August–November 2014. V was shortened by 6 bases and J by 7 bases, with 16 bases between the two germline ends. CDR1 and CDR2 from the germline V gene are SGHAT and FQNNGV. The CDR3 has 13 residues. Three rounds of nested PCR, following a modified ARM-PCR protocol, produced the TCRbeta library. TCRdb re-called the multiplex PCR reads with MiXCR, one entry per CDR3 protein. This sample yields fewer than 120,000 distinct CDR3 sequences, of which about 87% are seen a single time; under 25% belongs to the top ten.

The V and J genes are TRBV11-2 and TRBJ2-7; D gene unclear. This clonotype was obtained from a man in his sixties or seventies with non-small cell lung cancer. The material sequenced was lung tumor tissue. As DNA, the CDR3 is TGTGCCAGCAGTTTAACAGTAGCTCTTGAGCAGTACTTC. Translation: CASSLTVALEQYF.